This T cell receptor (beta chain) is from a study of cytomegalovirus exposure and HLA in healthy donors. V shed 6 bases, J shed 2 bases, and the junction held 12 bases outside the gene matches. The germline CDR1 and CDR2 sequences are SEHNR and FQNEAQ (reference sequence). CDR3 length: 17 amino acids. PCR used 60 Vbeta primers and 13 Jbeta primers. Generated by immunoSEQ multiplex PCR, the TCRdb table keeps only in-frame clones and is missing some. The data hold 60,000 to 90,000 clones, with roughly 67% observed a single time. The V call is TRBV7-9, the J call TRBJ1-1; 10 nucleotides align to TRBD1. The sequence came from a man aged 40-55 years in good health and CMV-seropositive. The sample was PBMCs. For the CDR3, the DNA is TGTGCCAGCAGTTCCCGGACAGGGGGTTCCTTTAACACTGAAGCTTTCTTT. Translating gives CASSSRTGGSFNTEAFF.